The source of this TCR beta chain is a study of T cell changes during pregnancy in multiple sclerosis. Germline values: CDR1 SGHTA, CDR2 FQGNSA. The CDR3 is made up of 14 amino acids. V gave up 5 bases and J gave up 8 bases, with 17 bases separating them. Assay: immunoSEQ multiplex PCR; the TCRdb copy retains only in-frame clones and omits some. In the table there are about 80,000 clones, around 93% of which are singletons. In this sample, this clone turned up once. Sample: peripheral blood, taken in the third trimester of pregnancy. This TCR was sampled from a female donor with multiple sclerosis, enrolled in a pregnancy study. The chain is built from TRBV7-2 and TRBJ2-3; D not certain. CDR3 in amino acids: CASSPSGTTSTQYF. In DNA, the CDR3 is TGTGCCAGCAGCCCCAGTGGTACCACCAGTACGCAGTATTTT.